The 29 T cell receptor beta chains below were found in one sample sequenced in a study of neurological immune-mediated disorders. TCRdb reprocessed the 5' RACE reads with MiXCR, giving one entry per CDR3 protein. The sample has 15,000 to 20,000 distinct CDR3 sequences, 14% to 15% seen once; the top ten hold roughly 15%. Material: PBMCs. The receptors derive from a man aged 55 to 69 with HTLV-1-associated myelopathy (HAM/TSP).

This clonotype was picked up many times. The V call is TRBV5-1, the J call TRBJ1-3, with no clear D. V lost 1 base and J 2 bases, leaving 4 bases between the germline ends. Looked up from germline, CDR1 is SGHRS and CDR2 is YFSETQ. The CDR3 has 13 residues. CDR3 sequence (DNA): TGCGCCAGCAGCTTGATCCCTGGAAACACCATATATTTT. Encoded protein: CASSLIPGNTIYF.

This clonotype was observed many times. The chain joins TRBV29-1 to TRBJ2-2; no firm D call. Trimming took 3 bases from V and 0 from J, leaving 8 bases between them. Germline loops: CDR1 SQVTM, CDR2 ANQGSEA. This CDR3 region has 14 residues. The CDR3 region has the DNA TGCAGCGTTGATAAGGGCGCGAACACCGGGGAGCTGTTTTTT. Its translation is CSVDKGANTGELFF.

Only a few counts were recorded for this clonotype. The rearrangement uses TRBV14 and TRBJ2-5; D perhaps matches TRBD1 (6 bases). The CDR3 has 14 residues. Trimming removed 0 bases from V and 6 bases from J, with 11 bases in between. Germline-derived CDR1 and CDR2 are SGHDN and FVKESK. DNA of the CDR3: TGTGCCAGCAGCCAAGAGGGGGCCCGGCAGACCCAGTACTTC. Protein: CASSQEGARQTQYF.

This chain joins TRBV20-1 and TRBJ1-1, with D possibly matching TRBD1 (6 bases). The CDR3 covers 12 residues. V was shortened by 3 bases and J by 4 bases, with 9 bases between the two germline ends. Germline CDR1 DFQATT, CDR2 SNEGSKA (reference sequence). CDR3 loop: CSASRRGTEAFF. The CDR3 DNA follows: TGCAGTGCTAGCCGCAGGGGCACTGAAGCTTTCTTT.

This clonotype was seen repeatedly, ten times or more. The chain joins TRBV14 to TRBJ1-1; no reliable D call. Germline V gives CDR1 SGHDN, CDR2 FVKESK. The V end was cut by 4 bases, the J end by 0 bases, with 6 bases between. The CDR3 has 13 residues. CDR3 sequence reads: CASSPSMNTEAFF. In DNA form, the CDR3 reads TGTGCCAGCAGCCCCTCAATGAACACTGAAGCTTTCTTT. The full variable domain, with the rest looked up from reference TRBV14 and TRBJ1-1, is EAGVTQFPSHSVIEKGQTVTLRCDPISGHDNLYWYRRVMGKEIKFLLHFVKESKQDESGMPNNRFLAERTGGTYSTLKVQPAELEDSGVYFCASSPSMNTEAFFGQGTRLTVV.

As regards this clonotype: This CDR3 is missing its conserved last phenylalanine or tryptophan, likely due to a read error. Because the CDR3's place on the DNA is in doubt, the DNA is left out and the CDR3 is given as listed by TCRdb. The rearrangement uses TRBV20-1 and TRBJ2-6; TRBD1 is the table's D call, not checked against the DNA. Both ends counted, the CDR3 spans 19 residues. Germline CDR1 and CDR2: DFQATT and SNEGSKA (reference sequence). Here the CDR3 reads CGARSPGGRALSGANVLSL.

This clonotype was seen ten or more times. CDR3 in amino acids: CASSSLFDQPQHF. CDR3 bases: TGTGCCAGCAGCTCCCTCTTTGATCAGCCCCAGCATTTT. J is TRBJ1-5 and V is TRBV7-2; no clear D gene. CDR3 length equals 13 residues. Germline V gives CDR1 SGHTA, CDR2 FQGNSA. With 4 bases removed from V and 5 bases from J, the gap between germline ends came to 9 bases.

This clonotype was counted many times. The J gene is TRBJ2-7, the V gene TRBV27; D possibly corresponds to TRBD1 (6 bases). From germline, CDR1 is MNHEY and CDR2 SMNVEV (reference sequence). The CDR3 covers 13 residues. Trimming shortened V by 2 bases and J by 1 base, and 6 bases separated the two germline ends. The CDR3 loop reads CASSLTGSYEQYF. The CDR3 region has the DNA TGTGCCAGCAGTTTAACAGGGTCCTACGAGCAGTACTTC.

In its sample, this clonotype was seen many times. The gene calls are TRBV5-1 and TRBJ1-1; 11 nucleotides align to TRBD1. CDR1 is SGHRS and CDR2 is YFSETQ in the germline V gene. V lost 0 bases and J lost 1; bases outside the gene matches: 8. CDR3 size: 18 residues. The CDR3, as DNA: TGCGCCAGCAGCTTGGAAGGAGGGACAGGGGGACGGAACACTGAAGCTTTCTTT. Its protein product is CASSLEGGTGGRNTEAFF.

Regarding this clonotype: Germline and junction disagree at one end, which may indicate a read error. The chain is built from TRBV5-8 and TRBJ2-3, with D possibly TRBD1 on 5 matching bases. CDR1 is SGHTS and CDR2 is YDEGEE in the germline V gene. The CDR3 has 14 amino acids. CDR3 residues: CASSLMKGSYTQYF. The DNA for the CDR3 is TGTGCAAGCAGCTTGATGAAGGGGTCATATACGCAGTATTTT.

The sample holds many counts of this clonotype. CDR3 amino acids: CSASPVVSRDEQFF. For the CDR3, the DNA is TGCAGTGCTAGTCCAGTTGTATCGAGGGATGAGCAGTTCTTC. The chain links TRBV20-1 to TRBJ2-1; TRBD2 is a possible D gene (5 bases). Germline V CDR1 and CDR2: DFQATT, SNEGSKA (reference sequence). The V end was cut by 3 bases, the J end by 8 bases, with 17 bases between. CDR3 length: 14 residues.

This clonotype qualifies as medium-sized. V gene TRBV12-3 or TRBV12-4 combines with J gene TRBJ1-1; D uncertain. Deletions cut 1 base from V and 1 base from J, with 4 bases between. The CDR3 is made up of 13 amino acids. CDR3 coding DNA: TGTGCCAGCAGTTTAGGGGGGAACACTGAAGCTTTCTTT. It yields the protein CASSLGGNTEAFF.

This clonotype was seen many times. The rearrangement uses TRBV6-2 or TRBV6-3 and TRBJ2-5; no firm D call. CDR1 MNHEY and CDR2 SVGEGT come from the germline V gene. This CDR3 is built from 14 residues. V was cut by 5 bases and J by 7 bases, with 17 bases left in between. Here the CDR3 reads CASSPRAIGATQYF. CDR3 DNA: TGTGCCAGCAGTCCCCGGGCCATCGGCGCGACCCAGTACTTC.

This clonotype was detected a few times. Written as DNA, the CDR3 is TGTGCCAGCAGATTGAACACTGAAGCTTTCTTT. As protein: CASRLNTEAFF. The rearrangement joins TRBV12-3 or TRBV12-4 to TRBJ1-1; D gene ambiguous. The CDR3 runs to 11 residues. Between the trimmed V and J ends, which lost 6 bases and 0 bases, there was a span of 2 bases.

This clonotype was seen repeatedly, ten times or more. V usage is TRBV5-4 and J usage is TRBJ2-7; the match to TRBD2 covers 9 bases. V shed 4 bases, J shed 4 bases, and the junction held 12 bases outside the gene matches. This CDR3 comprises 16 residues. Germline V lookup: CDR1 SGHNT, CDR2 YYREEE (reference sequence). In DNA form, the CDR3 reads TGTGCCAGCAGCCCCCGGTCACCTAGCGGGGAATACGAGCAGTACTTC. This codes for CASSPRSPSGEYEQYF.

This clonotype is labeled as medium-sized. This chain uses TRBV7-3 with TRBJ2-2, with D possibly being TRBD1 or TRBD2 (5 bases each). V lost 4 bases, J lost 8 bases, and 14 bases lay in between. The CDR3 runs 14 residues. Germline CDR1 SGHTA, CDR2 FQGTGA. The CDR3 DNA reads as TGTGCCAGCAGCTCGTCACTAGGGGTTGGGGAGCTGTTTTTT. As protein: CASSSSLGVGELFF.

This clonotype was observed many times. The chain couples TRBV4-3 to TRBJ1-2; D unresolved. This CDR3 comprises 17 residues. Germline V lookup: CDR1 LGHNA, CDR2 YSLEER. The germline V and J ends were trimmed by 0 bases and 1 base, with 15 bases remaining between them. The CDR3 reads CASSQDSGDYLNYGYTF. In DNA form, the CDR3 reads TGCGCCAGCAGCCAAGATAGCGGGGATTACCTTAACTATGGCTACACCTTC.

Of note for this clonotype: At one end the junction does not follow the germline gene, possibly because of a read error. V is TRBV12-3 or TRBV12-4 and J is TRBJ1-6; D unresolved. This CDR3 has 14 amino acids. CDR3 in amino acids: CTSSFIGLNSPLHF. DNA of the CDR3: TGTACCAGCAGCTTCATAGGCCTTAATTCACCCCTCCACTTT.

The table lists this clonotype with many counts. The CDR3: CASSLSSGGLNEQFF. The CDR3 DNA sequence: TGTGCCAGCAGCTTATCTAGCGGGGGGTTGAATGAGCAGTTCTTC. The chain carries TRBV11-2 and TRBJ2-1, with 11 bases lining up with TRBD2. This CDR3 has 15 amino acids. The V and J ends lost 2 bases and 7 bases, in that order; junction bases with no gene match: 4. Germline V CDR1 and CDR2: SGHAT, FQNNGV.

This clonotype came up many times. The chain links TRBV7-2 to TRBJ1-2; D may be TRBD1 (5 bases). Germline-derived CDR1 and CDR2 are SGHTA and FQGNSA. This CDR3 is built from 13 residues. Trimming cost V 3 bases and J 8 bases, with 13 bases left between them. CDR3 DNA sequence: TGTGCCAGCAGCTTGGGGGGGGGACGGGGCTACACCTTC. This encodes CASSLGGGRGYTF.

This clonotype was recorded many times. V and J are TRBV10-3 and TRBJ1-5, with 12 nucleotides matching TRBD1. Trimming took 11 bases from V and 1 from J; bases not matched to a gene: 12. CDR1 ENHRY and CDR2 SYGVKD come from the germline V gene. The CDR3 consists of 17 residues. The DNA for the CDR3 is TGTGCCGCCACCGCCGGGACAGGGGGCGCGAGCAATCAGCCCCAGCATTTT. This encodes CAATAGTGGASNQPQHF.

There are many counts of this clonotype. The rearrangement links TRBV27 to TRBJ2-1; 9 bases map to TRBD2. The CDR3 extends over 15 amino acids. The J segment lost 4 bases and the V segment lost 4 bases, leaving 5 bases of the junction unmatched. Germline values: CDR1 MNHEY, CDR2 SMNVEV (reference sequence). The CDR3 here is CASSSGLAQYNEQFF. As DNA, the CDR3 is TGTGCCAGCAGTTCGGGACTAGCTCAGTACAATGAGCAGTTCTTC.

This clonotype was recorded at least ten times. The rearrangement links TRBV7-9 to TRBJ2-4, with D maybe TRBD1 (6 bases). V lost 5 bases to trimming and J lost 0 bases, with 11 bases between them. The CDR3 loop spans 15 amino acids. Germline V gene sequence: CDR1 SEHNR, CDR2 FQNEAQ (reference sequence). CDR3 amino acids: CASSHRTVAKNIQYF. As DNA, the CDR3 is TGTGCCAGCAGCCATAGGACAGTAGCCAAAAACATTCAGTACTTC.

The chain carries TRBV7-9 and TRBJ1-1; D ambiguous. The CDR3 is made up of 12 amino acids. In germline, CDR1 is SEHNR, CDR2 FQNEAQ (reference sequence). Deletions cut 1 base from V and 10 bases from J, with 10 bases between. The CDR3 coding sequence is TGTGCCAGCAGCTTAGTCGGTTCCTCAGCTTTCTTT. Its translation is CASSLVGSSAFF.

This clonotype has at least ten counts. The rearrangement uses TRBV6-5 and TRBJ2-5; 7 nucleotides line up with TRBD2. V shed 6 bases, J shed 2 bases, and the junction held 3 bases outside the gene matches. Germline CDR1 MNHEY, CDR2 SVGAGI. The CDR3 length is 13 residues. The CDR3 loop reads CASSRGVQETQYF. The CDR3 nucleotides are TGTGCCAGCAGCCGGGGGGTTCAAGAGACCCAGTACTTC.

This clonotype is labeled as large. CDR3 protein: CASSKVWTEAFF. The CDR3, as DNA: TGCGCCAGCAGTAAGGTTTGGACTGAAGCTTTCTTT. The rearrangement joins TRBV10-2 to TRBJ1-1; D gene unclear. The V gene lost 5 bases and the J gene lost 5 bases, with 9 bases spanning the gap. The CDR3 has 12 residues. In germline, CDR1 is WSHSY, CDR2 SAAADI.

In this sample, this clonotype turned up many times. J is TRBJ1-1 and V is TRBV6-1; D is uncertain. The length of the CDR3 is 13 residues. CDR1 and CDR2 from the germline V gene are MNHNS and SASEGT. V lost 7 bases, J lost 4 bases, and 13 bases lay in between. Here the CDR3 DNA reads TGTGCCAGCACCGAAGTCCGTGTCACTGAAGCTTTCTTT. Encoded protein: CASTEVRVTEAFF.

By share, this clonotype ranks as large. The chain joins TRBV7-9 to TRBJ2-2; TRBD1 aligns across 10 bases. From germline, CDR1 is SEHNR and CDR2 FQNEAQ (reference sequence). The CDR3 has 15 amino acids. The junction had 6 bases not matched to a gene; V was cut back by 5 bases and J by 6 bases. DNA of the CDR3: TGTGCCAGCAGCCCGGACAGGGGGTCCCCCGGGGAGCTGTTTTTT. Protein sequence: CASSPDRGSPGELFF.

This clonotype was detected ten times or more. V and J are TRBV5-6 and TRBJ2-1; D might be TRBD1 (5 bases). The V end was cut by 1 base, the J end by 0 bases, with 8 bases between. CDR1 SGHDT and CDR2 YYEEEE come from the germline V gene. The CDR3 has 15 amino acids. CDR3: CASSLFQGSYNEQFF. DNA of the CDR3: TGTGCCAGCAGCTTGTTCCAGGGCTCCTACAATGAGCAGTTCTTC. The whole variable domain, remainder taken from reference TRBV5-6 and TRBJ2-1, is DAGVTQSPTHLIKTRGQQVTLRCSPKSGHDTVSWYQQALGQGPQFIFQYYEEEERQRGNFPDRFSGHQFPNYSSELNVNALLLGDSALYLCASSLFQGSYNEQFFGPGTRLTVL.